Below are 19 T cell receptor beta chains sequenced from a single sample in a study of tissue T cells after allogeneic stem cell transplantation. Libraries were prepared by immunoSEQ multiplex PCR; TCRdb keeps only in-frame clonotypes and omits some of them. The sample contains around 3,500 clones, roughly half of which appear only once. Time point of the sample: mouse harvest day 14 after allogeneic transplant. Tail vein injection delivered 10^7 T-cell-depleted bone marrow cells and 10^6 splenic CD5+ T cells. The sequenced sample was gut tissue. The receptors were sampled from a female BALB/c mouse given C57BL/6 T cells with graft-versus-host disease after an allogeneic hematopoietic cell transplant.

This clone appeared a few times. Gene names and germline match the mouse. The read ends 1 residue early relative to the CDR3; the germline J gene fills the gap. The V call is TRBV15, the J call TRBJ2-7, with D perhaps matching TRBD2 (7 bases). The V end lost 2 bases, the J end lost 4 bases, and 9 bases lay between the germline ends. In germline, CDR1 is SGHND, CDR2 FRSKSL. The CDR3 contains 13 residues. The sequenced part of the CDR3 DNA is TGTGCCAGCAGTTTACTGGGGGCTTATGAACAGTAC. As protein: CASSLLGAYEQY. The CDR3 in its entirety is CASSLLGAYEQYF.

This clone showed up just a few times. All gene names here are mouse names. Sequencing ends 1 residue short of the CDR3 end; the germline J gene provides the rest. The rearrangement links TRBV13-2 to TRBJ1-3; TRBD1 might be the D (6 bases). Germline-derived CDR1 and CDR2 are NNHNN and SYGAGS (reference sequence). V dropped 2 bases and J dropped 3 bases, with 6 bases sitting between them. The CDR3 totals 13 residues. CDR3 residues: CASGEGGGNTLYF. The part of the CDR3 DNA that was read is TGTGCCAGCGGTGAAGGGGGTGGAAATACGCTCTAT.

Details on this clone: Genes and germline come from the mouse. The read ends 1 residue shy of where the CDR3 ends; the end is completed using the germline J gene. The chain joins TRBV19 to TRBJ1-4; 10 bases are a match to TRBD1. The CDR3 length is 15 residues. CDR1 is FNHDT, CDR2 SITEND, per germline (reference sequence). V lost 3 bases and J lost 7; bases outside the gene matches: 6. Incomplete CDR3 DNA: TGTGCCAGCAGTACCCCGGGACAGGGGATCGAAAGATTATTT. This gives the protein CASSTPGQGIERLF. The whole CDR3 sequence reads CASSTPGQGIERLFF.

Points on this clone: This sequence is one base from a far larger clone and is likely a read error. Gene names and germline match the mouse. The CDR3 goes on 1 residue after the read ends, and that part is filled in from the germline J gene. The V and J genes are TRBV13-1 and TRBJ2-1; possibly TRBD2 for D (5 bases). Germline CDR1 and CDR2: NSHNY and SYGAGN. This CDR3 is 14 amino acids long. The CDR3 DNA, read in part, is TGTGCCAGCTGTGACCTGGGAAACTATGCTGAGCAGTTC. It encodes CASCDLGNYAEQF. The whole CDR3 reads CASCDLGNYAEQFF.

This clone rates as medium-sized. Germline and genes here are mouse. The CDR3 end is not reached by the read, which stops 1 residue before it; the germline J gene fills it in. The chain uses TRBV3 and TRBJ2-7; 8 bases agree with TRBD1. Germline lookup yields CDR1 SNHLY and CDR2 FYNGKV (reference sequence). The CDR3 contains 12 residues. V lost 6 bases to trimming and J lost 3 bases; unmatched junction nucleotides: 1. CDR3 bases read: TGTGCCAGCAGTACAGGGGGCTATGAACAGTAC. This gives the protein CASSTGGYEQY. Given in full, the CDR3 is CASSTGGYEQYF.

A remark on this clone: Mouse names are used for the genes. CDR3 sequence: CASSLQTGGADNQAPLF. Partial CDR3 DNA: TGTGCCAGCTCTCTCCAGACAGGGGGCGCGGACAACCAGGCTCCGCTT. The rearrangement links TRBV12-1 to TRBJ1-5, with 10 positions matching TRBD1. The read stops 1 residue short of the end of the CDR3; the missing end is completed from the germline J gene. The ends lost 0 bases at V and 2 bases at J; junction bases unmatched: 6. This CDR3 is built from 17 residues. The V gene's germline CDR1 is SGHSN and CDR2 HYEKVE.

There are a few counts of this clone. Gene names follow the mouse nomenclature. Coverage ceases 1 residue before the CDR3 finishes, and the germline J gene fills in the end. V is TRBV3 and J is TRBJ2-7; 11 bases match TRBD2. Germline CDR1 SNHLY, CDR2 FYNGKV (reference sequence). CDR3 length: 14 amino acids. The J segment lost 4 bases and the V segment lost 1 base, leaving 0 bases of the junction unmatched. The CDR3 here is CASSLGTGGYEQYF. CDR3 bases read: TGTGCCAGCAGCTTAGGGACTGGGGGGTATGAACAGTAC.

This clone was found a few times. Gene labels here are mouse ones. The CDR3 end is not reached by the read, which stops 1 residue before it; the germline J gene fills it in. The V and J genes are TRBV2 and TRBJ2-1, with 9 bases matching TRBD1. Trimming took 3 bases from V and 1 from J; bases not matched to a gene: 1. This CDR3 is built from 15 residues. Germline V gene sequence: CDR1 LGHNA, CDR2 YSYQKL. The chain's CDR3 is CASSQTGGNYAEQFF. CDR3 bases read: TGTGCCAGCAGCCAGACAGGGGGGAACTATGCTGAGCAGTTC.

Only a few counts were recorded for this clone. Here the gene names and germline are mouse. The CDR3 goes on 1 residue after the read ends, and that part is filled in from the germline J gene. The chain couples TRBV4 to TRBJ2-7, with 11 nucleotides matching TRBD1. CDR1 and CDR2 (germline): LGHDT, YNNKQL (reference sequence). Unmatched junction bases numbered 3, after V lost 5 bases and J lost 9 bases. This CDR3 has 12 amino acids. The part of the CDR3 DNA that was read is TGTGCCAGCAGCCGGACAGGGGGCAGACAGTAC. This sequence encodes CASSRTGGRQY. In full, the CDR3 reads CASSRTGGRQYF.

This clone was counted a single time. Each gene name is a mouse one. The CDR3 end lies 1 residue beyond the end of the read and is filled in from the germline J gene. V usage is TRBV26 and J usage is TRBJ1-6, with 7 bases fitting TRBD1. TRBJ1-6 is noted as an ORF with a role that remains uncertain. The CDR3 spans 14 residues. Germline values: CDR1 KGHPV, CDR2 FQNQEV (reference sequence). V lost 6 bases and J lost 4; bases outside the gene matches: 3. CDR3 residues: CASSRGQYNSPLYF. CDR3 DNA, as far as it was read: TGTGCCAGCAGCCGGGGACAGTATAATTCGCCCCTCTAC.

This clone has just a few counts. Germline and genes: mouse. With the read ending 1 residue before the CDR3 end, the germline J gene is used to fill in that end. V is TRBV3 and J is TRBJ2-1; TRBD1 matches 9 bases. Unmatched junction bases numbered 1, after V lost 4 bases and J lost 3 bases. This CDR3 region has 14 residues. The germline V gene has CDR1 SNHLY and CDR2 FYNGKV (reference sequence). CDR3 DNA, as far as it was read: TGTGCCAGCAGCTCGACAGGGGGCTATGCTGAGCAGTTC. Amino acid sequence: CASSSTGGYAEQF. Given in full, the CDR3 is CASSSTGGYAEQFF.

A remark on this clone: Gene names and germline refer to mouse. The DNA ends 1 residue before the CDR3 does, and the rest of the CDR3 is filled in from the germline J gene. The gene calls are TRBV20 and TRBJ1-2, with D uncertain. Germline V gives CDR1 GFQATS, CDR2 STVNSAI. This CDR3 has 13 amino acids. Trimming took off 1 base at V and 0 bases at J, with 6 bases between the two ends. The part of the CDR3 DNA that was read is TGTGGTGCTAGGGTCCAGTCAAACTCCGACTACACC. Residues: CGARVQSNSDYT. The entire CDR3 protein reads CGARVQSNSDYTF.

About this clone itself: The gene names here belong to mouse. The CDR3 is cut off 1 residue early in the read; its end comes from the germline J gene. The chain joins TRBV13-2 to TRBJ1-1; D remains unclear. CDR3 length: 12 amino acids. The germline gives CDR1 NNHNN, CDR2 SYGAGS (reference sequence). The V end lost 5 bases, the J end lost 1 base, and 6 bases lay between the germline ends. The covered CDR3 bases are TGTGCCAGCGGAAGGCAAAACACAGAAGTCTTC. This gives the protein CASGRQNTEVF. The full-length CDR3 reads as CASGRQNTEVFF.

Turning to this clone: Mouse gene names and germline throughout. The CDR3 bases that were read are TGCTCCAGCAGTCGACAGGAGGACACCCAGTAC. As protein: CSSSRQEDTQY. In full, the CDR3 reads CSSSRQEDTQYF. J is TRBJ2-5 and V is TRBV23; the table's D call, TRBD1, has no DNA check behind it. The read gets to within 1 residue of the CDR3 end, and the germline J gene fills in the rest. Germline values: CDR1 KGHTA, CDR2 FQNQQP. The CDR3 covers 12 residues. The variable domain in full, with the rest retrieved from reference TRBV23 and TRBJ2-5, is DAAVTQKPRYLIKMKGQEAEMKCIPEKGHTAVFWYQQKQSKELKFLIYFQNQQPLDQIDMVKERFSAVCPSSSLCSLGIRTCEAEDSALYLCSSSRQEDTQYFGPGTRLLVL.

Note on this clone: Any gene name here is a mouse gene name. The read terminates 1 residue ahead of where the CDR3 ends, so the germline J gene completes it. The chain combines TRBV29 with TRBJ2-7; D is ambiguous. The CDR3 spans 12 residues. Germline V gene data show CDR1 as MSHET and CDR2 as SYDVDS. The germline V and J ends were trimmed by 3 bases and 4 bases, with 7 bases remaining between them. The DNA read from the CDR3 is TGTGCTAGCAGTTTTGCCGGGTATGAACAGTAC. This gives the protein CASSFAGYEQY. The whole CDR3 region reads CASSFAGYEQYF.

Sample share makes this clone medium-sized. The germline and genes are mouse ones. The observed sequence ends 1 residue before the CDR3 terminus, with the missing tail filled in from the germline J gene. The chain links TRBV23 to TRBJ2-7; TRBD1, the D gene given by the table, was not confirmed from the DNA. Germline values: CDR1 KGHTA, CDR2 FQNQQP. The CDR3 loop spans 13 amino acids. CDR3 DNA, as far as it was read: TGCTCCAGCAGTCAAATCAGGGGGGATGAACAGTAC. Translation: CSSSQIRGDEQY. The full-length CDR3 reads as CSSSQIRGDEQYF.

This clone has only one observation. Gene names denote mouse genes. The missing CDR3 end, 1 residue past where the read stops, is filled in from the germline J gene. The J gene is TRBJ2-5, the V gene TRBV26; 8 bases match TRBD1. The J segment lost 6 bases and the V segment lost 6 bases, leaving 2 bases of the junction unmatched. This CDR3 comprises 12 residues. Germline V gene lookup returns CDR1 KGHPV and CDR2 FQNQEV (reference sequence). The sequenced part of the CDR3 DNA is TGTGCCAGCAGCCGGACAGGGGACACCCAGTAC. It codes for CASSRTGDTQY. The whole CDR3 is CASSRTGDTQYF. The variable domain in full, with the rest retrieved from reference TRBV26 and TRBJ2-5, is NSKVIQTPRYLVKGQGQKAKMRCIPEKGHPVVFWYQQNKNNEFKFLINFQNQEVLQQIDMTEKRFSAECPSNSPCSLEIQSSEAGDSALYLCASSRTGDTQYFGPGTRLLVL.

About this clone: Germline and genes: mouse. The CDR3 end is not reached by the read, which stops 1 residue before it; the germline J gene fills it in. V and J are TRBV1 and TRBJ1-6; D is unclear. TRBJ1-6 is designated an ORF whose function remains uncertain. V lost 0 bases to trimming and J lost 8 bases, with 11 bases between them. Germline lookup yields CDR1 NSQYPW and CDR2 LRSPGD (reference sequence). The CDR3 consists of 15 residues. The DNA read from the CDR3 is TGCACCTGCAGTGCAGATCTCCTGGGCGATTCGCCCCTCTAC. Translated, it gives CTCSADLLGDSPLY. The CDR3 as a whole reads CTCSADLLGDSPLYF.

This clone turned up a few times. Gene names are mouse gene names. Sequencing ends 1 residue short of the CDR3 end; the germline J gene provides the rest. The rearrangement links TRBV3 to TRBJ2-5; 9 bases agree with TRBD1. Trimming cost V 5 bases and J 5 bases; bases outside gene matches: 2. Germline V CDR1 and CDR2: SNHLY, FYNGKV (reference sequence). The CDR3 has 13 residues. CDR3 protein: CASSQGQGDTQYF. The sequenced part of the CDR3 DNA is TGTGCCAGCAGCCAGGGACAGGGAGACACCCAGTAC.